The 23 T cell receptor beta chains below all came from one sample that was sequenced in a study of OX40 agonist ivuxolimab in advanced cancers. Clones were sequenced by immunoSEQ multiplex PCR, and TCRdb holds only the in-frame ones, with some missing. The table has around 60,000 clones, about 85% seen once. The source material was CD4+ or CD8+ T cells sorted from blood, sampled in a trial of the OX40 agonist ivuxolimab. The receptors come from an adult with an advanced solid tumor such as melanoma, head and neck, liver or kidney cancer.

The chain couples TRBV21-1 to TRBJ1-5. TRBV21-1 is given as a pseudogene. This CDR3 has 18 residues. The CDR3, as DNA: TGTGCCAGCAGCAATCGTCTTTATTGTACGCCGGGGAATCAGCCCCAGCATTTT. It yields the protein CASSNRLYCTPGNQPQHF.

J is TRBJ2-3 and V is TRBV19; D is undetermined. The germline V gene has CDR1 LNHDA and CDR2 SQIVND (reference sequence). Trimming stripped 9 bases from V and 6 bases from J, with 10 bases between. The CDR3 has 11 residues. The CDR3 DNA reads TGTGCCAGCTCATTCAGGGATACGCAGTATTTT. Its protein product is CASSFRDTQYF.

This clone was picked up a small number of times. CDR3 in amino acids: CASSLTSGNSYNEQFF. DNA of the CDR3: TGTGCCAGCAGCTTGACTAGCGGGAATTCCTACAATGAGCAGTTCTTC. V usage is TRBV11-2 and J usage is TRBJ2-1; 11 positions agree with TRBD2. The V gene end was trimmed by 3 bases and the J gene end by 1 base; junction bases not matched to a gene: 2. There are 16 residues in the CDR3. Germline V CDR1 and CDR2: SGHAT, FQNNGV.

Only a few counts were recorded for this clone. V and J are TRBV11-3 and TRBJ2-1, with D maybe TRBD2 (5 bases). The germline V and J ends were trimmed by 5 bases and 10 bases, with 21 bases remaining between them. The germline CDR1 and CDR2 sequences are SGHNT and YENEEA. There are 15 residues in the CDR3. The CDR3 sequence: CASSISGNSEREQFF. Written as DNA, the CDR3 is TGTGCCAGCAGCATTTCCGGGAACTCCGAAAGGGAGCAGTTCTTC.

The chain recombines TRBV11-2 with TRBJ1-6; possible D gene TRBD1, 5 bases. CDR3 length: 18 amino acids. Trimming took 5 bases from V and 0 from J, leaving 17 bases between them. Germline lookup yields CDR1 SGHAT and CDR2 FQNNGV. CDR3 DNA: TGTGCCAGCAGCCGCTTATTGGCAGGGAGCTCCTATAATTCACCCCTCCACTTT. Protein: CASSRLLAGSSYNSPLHF.

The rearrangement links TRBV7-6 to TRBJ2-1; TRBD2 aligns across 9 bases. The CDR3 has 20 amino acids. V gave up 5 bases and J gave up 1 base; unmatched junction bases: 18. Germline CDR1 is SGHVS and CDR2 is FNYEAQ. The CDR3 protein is CASSIRPPGLAFQSYNEQFF. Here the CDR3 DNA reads TGTGCCAGCAGCATCCGGCCCCCGGGACTAGCTTTTCAATCCTACAATGAGCAGTTCTTC.

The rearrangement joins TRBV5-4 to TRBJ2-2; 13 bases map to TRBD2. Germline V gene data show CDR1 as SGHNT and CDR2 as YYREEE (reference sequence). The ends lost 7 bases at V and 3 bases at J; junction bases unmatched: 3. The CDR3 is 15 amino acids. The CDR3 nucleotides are TGTGCCAGCGCTGGACTAGCGGGGGACACCGGGGAGCTGTTTTTT. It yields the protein CASAGLAGDTGELFF.

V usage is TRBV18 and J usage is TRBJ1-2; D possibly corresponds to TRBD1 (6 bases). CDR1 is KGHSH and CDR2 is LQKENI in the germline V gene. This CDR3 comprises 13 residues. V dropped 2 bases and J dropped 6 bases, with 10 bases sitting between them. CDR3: CASSPGEGDGYTF. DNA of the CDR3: TGTGCCAGCTCACCAGGAGAGGGGGATGGCTACACCTTC.

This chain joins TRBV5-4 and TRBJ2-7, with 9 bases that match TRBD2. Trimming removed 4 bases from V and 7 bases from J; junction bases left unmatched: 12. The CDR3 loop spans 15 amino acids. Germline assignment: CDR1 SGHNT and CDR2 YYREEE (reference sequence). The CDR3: CASSREREAPWEQYF. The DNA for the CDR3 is TGTGCCAGCAGCAGAGAGCGGGAGGCTCCCTGGGAGCAGTACTTC.

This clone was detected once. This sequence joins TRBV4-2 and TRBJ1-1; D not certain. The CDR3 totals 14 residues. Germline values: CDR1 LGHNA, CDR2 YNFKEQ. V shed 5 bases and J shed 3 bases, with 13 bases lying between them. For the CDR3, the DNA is TGTGCCAGCAGCTTGCCCGGGTTGTACACTGAAGCTTTCTTT. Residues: CASSLPGLYTEAFF.

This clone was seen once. The CDR3 here is CASTPDNGYTGELFF. DNA for the CDR3: TGTGCCAGCACACCCGATAATGGTTACACCGGGGAGCTGTTTTTT. This rearrangement joins TRBV2 to TRBJ2-2; D is ambiguous. The CDR3 has 15 residues. V gave up 7 bases and J gave up 3 bases, with 15 bases separating them. The V gene's germline CDR1 is SNHLY and CDR2 FYNNEI.

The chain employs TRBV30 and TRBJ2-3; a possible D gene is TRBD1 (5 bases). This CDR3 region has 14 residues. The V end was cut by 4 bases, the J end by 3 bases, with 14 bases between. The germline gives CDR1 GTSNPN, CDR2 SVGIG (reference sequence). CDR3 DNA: TGTGCCTGGATGAAACTGGACACTACAGATACGCAGTATTTT. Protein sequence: CAWMKLDTTDTQYF.

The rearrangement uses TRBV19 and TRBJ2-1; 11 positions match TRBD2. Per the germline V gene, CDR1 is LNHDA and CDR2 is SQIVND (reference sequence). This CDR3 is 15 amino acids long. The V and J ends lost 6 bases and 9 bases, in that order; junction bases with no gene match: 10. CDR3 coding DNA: TGTGCCAGTAGAAAAATAGCGGGAGGGCCGGGTGAGCAGTTCTTC. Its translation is CASRKIAGGPGEQFF.

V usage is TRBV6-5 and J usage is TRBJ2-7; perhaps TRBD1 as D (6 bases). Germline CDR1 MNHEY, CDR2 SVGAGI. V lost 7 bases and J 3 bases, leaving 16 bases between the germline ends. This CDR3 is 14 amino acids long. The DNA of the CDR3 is TGTGCCAGCACCGACACAGGGAACGGCTACGAGCAGTACTTC. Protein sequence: CASTDTGNGYEQYF.

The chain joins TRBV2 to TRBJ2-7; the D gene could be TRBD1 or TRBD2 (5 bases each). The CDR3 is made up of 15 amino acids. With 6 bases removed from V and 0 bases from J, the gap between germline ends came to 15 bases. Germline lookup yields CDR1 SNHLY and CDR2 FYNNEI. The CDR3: CASRANAGSSYEQYF. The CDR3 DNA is TGTGCCAGCAGAGCGAATGCAGGGAGCTCCTACGAGCAGTACTTC.

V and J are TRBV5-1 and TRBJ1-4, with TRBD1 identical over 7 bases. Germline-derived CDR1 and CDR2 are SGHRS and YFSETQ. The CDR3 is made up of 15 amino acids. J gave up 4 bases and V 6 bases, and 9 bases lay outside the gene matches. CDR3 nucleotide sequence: TGCGCCAGCAATCAGGGGGGACCTGGTAATGAAAAACTGTTTTTT. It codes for CASNQGGPGNEKLFF.

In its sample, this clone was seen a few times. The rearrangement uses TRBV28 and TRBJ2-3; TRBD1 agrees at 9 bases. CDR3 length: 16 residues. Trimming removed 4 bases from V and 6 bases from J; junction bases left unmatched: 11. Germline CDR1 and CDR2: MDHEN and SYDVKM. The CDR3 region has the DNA TGTGCCAGCAGTTCACAGGGGGCCAGCCTTAGGGATACGCAGTATTTT. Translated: CASSSQGASLRDTQYF. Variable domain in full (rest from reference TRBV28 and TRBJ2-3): DVKVTQSSRYLVKRTGEKVFLECVQDMDHENMFWYRQDPGLGLRLIYFSYDVKMKEKGDIPEGYSVSREKKERFSLILESASTNQTSMYLCASSSQGASLRDTQYFGPGTRLTVL.

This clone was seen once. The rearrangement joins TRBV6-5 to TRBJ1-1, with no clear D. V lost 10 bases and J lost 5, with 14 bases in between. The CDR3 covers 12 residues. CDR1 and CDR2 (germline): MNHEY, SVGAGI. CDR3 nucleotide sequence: TGTGCCATCGGGCAGTATAAGACTGAAGCTTTCTTT. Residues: CAIGQYKTEAFF.

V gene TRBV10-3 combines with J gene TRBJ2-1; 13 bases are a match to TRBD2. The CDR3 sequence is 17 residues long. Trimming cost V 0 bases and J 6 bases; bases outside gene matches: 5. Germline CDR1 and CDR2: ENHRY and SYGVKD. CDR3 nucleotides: TGTGCCATCAGTGAGTCGGCACTAGCGGGAGGGGGCAATGAGCAGTTCTTC. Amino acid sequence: CAISESALAGGGNEQFF.

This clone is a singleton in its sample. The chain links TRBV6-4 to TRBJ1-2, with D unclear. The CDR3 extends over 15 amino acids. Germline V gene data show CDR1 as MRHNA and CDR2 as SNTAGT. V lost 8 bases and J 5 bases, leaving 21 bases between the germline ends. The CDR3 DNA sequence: TGTGCCAGCCCTGAGAGGCCAGTCCTTTTATATGGCTACACCTTC. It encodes CASPERPVLLYGYTF.

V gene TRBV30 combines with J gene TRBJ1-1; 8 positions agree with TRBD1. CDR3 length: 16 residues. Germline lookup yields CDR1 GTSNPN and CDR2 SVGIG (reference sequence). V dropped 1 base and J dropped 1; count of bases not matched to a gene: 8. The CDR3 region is CAWSGGRQGQNTEAFF. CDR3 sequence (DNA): TGTGCCTGGAGTGGGGGGAGACAGGGGCAGAACACTGAAGCTTTCTTT.

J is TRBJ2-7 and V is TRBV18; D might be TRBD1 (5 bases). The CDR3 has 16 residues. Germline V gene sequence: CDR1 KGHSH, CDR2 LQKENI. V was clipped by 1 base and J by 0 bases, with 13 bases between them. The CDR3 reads CASSPRGAIHSYEQYF. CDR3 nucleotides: TGTGCCAGCTCACCACGTGGGGCAATACACTCCTACGAGCAGTACTTC.

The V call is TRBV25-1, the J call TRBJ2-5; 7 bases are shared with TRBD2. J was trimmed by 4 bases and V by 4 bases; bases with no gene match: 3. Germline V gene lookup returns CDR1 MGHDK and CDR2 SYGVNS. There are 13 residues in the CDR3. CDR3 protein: CASSGAGAETQYF. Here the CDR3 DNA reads TGTGCCAGCAGTGGGGCGGGAGCAGAGACCCAGTACTTC.